Listed below are T cell receptor beta chains from one sample, sequenced in a study of T cell responses to AZD1222 COVID-19 vaccine. TCRdb's table, derived via immunoSEQ multiplex PCR, lists solely in-frame clones and lacks some. This table has about 160,000 clones, around 95% appearing once. Sequences were derived from peripheral blood, sampled on day 0 of AZD1222 vaccination. These receptors originate from an adult in good health. Each CDR3 is given with its conserved first and last residue. Each record gives: CDR3 DNA, CDR3 protein, D gene, V gene, J gene. The D gene is left open where the match is weak.

TGTGCCAGCAGCTTTATTAGCAGCACAGATACGCAGTATTTT	CASSFISSTDTQYF	NA	TRBV7-9	TRBJ2-3
TGTGCCTGGAGCCCGTCAGTTGGCATCTCTCCCCAGCATTTT	CAWSPSVGISPQHF	NA	TRBV30	TRBJ1-5
TGCAGTGCTAGTAGTCCGGGCAGGAACACTGAAGCTTTCTTT	CSASSPGRNTEAFF	NA	TRBV20-1	TRBJ1-1
TGTGCCTGGGCGACTAGCGGGGATACGCAGTATTTT	CAWATSGDTQYF	TRBD2	TRBV30	TRBJ2-3
TGCGCCAGCAACCGGGGGGGACTAGCGGGGTCAGCCAAAAACATTCAGTACTTC	CASNRGGLAGSAKNIQYF	TRBD2	TRBV10-2	TRBJ2-4
TGTGCCAGCAGCCAAGGGGACAGGAGTAATGAAAAACTGTTTTTT	CASSQGDRSNEKLFF	TRBD1	TRBV3-1/TRBV3-2	TRBJ1-4
TGTGCCAGCAGCCCGTTGGCGTTCACAGATACGCAGTATTTT	CASSPLAFTDTQYF	NA	TRBV5-4	TRBJ2-3
TGCAGCGTTGAAGTAGGAGAAGGCTACACCTTC	CSVEVGEGYTF	NA	TRBV29-1	TRBJ1-2
TGTGCCAGCAGTTACTTTGTCGGTGGAGGGGGCTACACCTTC	CASSYFVGGGGYTF	NA	TRBV6-5	TRBJ1-2
TGTGCCAGTAGTATATTTTGGCTAGCGGGGACAAGCACAGATACGCAGTATTTT	CASSIFWLAGTSTDTQYF	TRBD2	TRBV19	TRBJ2-3
TGCAGTGCTAGTGATGCTAGCGGGGGGGCCTTTCGGCAGTTCTTC	CSASDASGGAFRQFF	TRBD2	TRBV20-1	TRBJ2-1
TGTGCCAGCAGCCAAGGTCAGGGCCCGGGGCCCCAGCATTTT	CASSQGQGPGPQHF	NA	TRBV3-1/TRBV3-2	TRBJ1-5
TGTGCCAGCAGTTTTTGGGGCCTGATGACAGGGGACGGGAATTCACCCCTCCACTTT	CASSFWGLMTGDGNSPLHF	TRBD1	TRBV28	TRBJ1-6
TGTGCCTGGAGTTGGTGGGGGGGCACTGAAGCTTTCTTT	CAWSWWGGTEAFF	NA	TRBV30	TRBJ1-1
TGTGCCAGCAGTCGCAACCCCCCGGGACAGGGATTCGGCTACACCTTC	CASSRNPPGQGFGYTF	TRBD1	TRBV2	TRBJ1-2
TGTGCCAGTCGGACGGGGCAAGGTACTGAAGCTTTCTTT	CASRTGQGTEAFF	NA	TRBV19	TRBJ1-1
TGTGCCTGGAACAGCGGGAGCTCCTACAATGAGCAGTTCTTC	CAWNSGSSYNEQFF	TRBD2	TRBV30	TRBJ2-1
TGTGCCAGCAGCTTGATGAGCGGTTCCGCCAAAAACATTCAGTACTTC	CASSLMSGSAKNIQYF	NA	TRBV7-2	TRBJ2-4
TGTGCCAGCAGCCAAACAGCCAGCCGCTACACCTTC	CASSQTASRYTF	NA	TRBV28	TRBJ1-2
TGTGCCAGCAGCTCCCGCCTGGGGGGCGCTGGGACTGAAGCTTTCTTT	CASSSRLGGAGTEAFF	NA	TRBV7-3	TRBJ1-1
TGCGCCAGCAGATCAGAGGGTGGCTACACCTTC	CASRSEGGYTF	NA	TRBV5-1	TRBJ1-2
TGTGCCAGCAGGGGGCGGGGATACAATGAGCAGTTCTTC	CASRGRGYNEQFF	NA	TRBV12-3/TRBV12-4	TRBJ2-1